This note documents a single T cell receptor (beta chain) sequence. The V end lost 2 bases, the J end lost 1 base, and 12 bases lay between the germline ends. The CDR3 sequence is 15 residues long. Germline lookup yields CDR1 GTSNPN and CDR2 SVGIG (reference sequence). This entry is derived from a study of OX40 agonist ivuxolimab in advanced cancers. Study at large: Dose-escalation patients had hepatocellular carcinoma, melanoma, renal cell or head and neck cancer.

The data were produced by immunoSEQ multiplex PCR, yet TCRdb's version contains in-frame clones alone and is incomplete. Among around 69,000 clones listed, roughly 86% were seen once. The chain joins TRBV30 to TRBJ1-5, with a weak D call TRBD1 (6 bases). This receptor was identified in an adult with an advanced solid tumor such as melanoma, head and neck, liver or kidney cancer. Material: CD4+ or CD8+ T cells sorted from blood, obtained in a trial of the OX40 agonist ivuxolimab. In DNA form, the CDR3 reads TGTGCCTGGAGTTTTAACAGGGAAAGCAATCAGCCCCAGCATTTT. It encodes CAWSFNRESNQPQHF. Full variable domain (missing parts from reference TRBV30 and TRBJ1-5): SQTIHQWPATLVQPVGSPLSLECTVEGTSNPNLYWYRQAAGRGLQLLFYSVGIGQISSEVPQNLSASRPQDRQFILSSKKLLLSDSGFYLCAWSFNRESNQPQHFGDGTRLSIL.